This note documents a single TCR beta chain sequence. This specimen comes from a study of T cell changes during pregnancy in multiple sclerosis. Deletions cut 0 bases from V and 4 bases from J, with 13 bases between. The CDR3 is 16 residues long. Germline CDR1 reads SGDLS; CDR2 reads YYNGEE. The table came from immunoSEQ multiplex PCR; TCRdb's copy has only in-frame clones and leaves some out. The data show 58,000 or so clones, 88% seen once. J is TRBJ2-2 and V is TRBV9, with a tentative D call TRBD2 (6 bases). This TCR came from a female donor with multiple sclerosis, enrolled in a pregnancy study. The material was CD4+ T cells from peripheral blood mononuclear cells, obtained in the third trimester of pregnancy. The CDR3 is CASSVGGGAPTGELFF. CDR3 nucleotide sequence: TGTGCCAGCAGCGTAGGAGGCGGGGCGCCCACCGGGGAGCTGTTTTTT.